The source of this T cell receptor beta chain is a study of regulatory T cells in long-lasting Graves disease. Points from the study as a whole: Patients with persistent disease showed a bias toward TRBV28, TRBJ1-2 and TRBJ2-5.

Time point noted: newly diagnosed GD, antithyroid drugs for less than 3 months. PBMCs were the source of the RNA used for TCR sequencing. EDTA tubes held 9 to 10 milliliters of peripheral blood from each patient. Researchers made TCR beta libraries by using iRepertoire HTBI primers and running Arm-PCR on CDR3 regions. TCRdb ran MiXCR on the multiplex PCR reads and lists one entry per CDR3 protein. The sample lists just over 600,000 distinct CDR3 sequences; roughly 16% were seen once. The CDR3 runs 13 residues. The germline V gene encodes CDR1 ENHRY and CDR2 SYGVKD. The junction had 4 bases not matched to a gene; V was cut back by 10 bases and J by 1 base. Details on this clonotype: Its antigen is as yet unknown.

These sequences were also reported in another study, on T cells in Graves' hyperthyroidism and ophthalmopathy.

The rearrangement links TRBV10-3 to TRBJ2-7; TRBD1 agrees at 10 bases. The specimen comprised peripheral blood mononuclear cells (PBMCs), sampled at new diagnosis, from a patient treated with antithyroid drugs. The sequence was obtained from a woman in her 30s with Graves disease. The CDR3 spells CATGQGGSYEQYF. The CDR3 nucleotides are TGTGCCACAGGACAGGGGGGGTCCTACGAGCAGTACTTC.